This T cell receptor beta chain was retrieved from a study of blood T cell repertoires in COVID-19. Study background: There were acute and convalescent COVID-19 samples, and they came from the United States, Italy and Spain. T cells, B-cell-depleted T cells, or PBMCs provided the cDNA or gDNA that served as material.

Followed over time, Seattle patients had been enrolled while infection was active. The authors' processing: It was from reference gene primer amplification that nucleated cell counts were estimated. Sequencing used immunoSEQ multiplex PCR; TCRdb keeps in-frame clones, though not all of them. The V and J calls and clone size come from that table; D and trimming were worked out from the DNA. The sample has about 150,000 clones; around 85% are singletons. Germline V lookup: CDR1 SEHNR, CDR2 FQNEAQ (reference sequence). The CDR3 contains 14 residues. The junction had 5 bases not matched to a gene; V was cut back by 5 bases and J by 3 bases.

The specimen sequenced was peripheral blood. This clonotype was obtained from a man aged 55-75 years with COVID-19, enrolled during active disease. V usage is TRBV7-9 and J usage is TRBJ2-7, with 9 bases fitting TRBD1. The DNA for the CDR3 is TGTGCCAGCAGCAAGACAGGGGGAGGCTACGAGCAGTACTTC. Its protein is CASSKTGGGYEQYF.